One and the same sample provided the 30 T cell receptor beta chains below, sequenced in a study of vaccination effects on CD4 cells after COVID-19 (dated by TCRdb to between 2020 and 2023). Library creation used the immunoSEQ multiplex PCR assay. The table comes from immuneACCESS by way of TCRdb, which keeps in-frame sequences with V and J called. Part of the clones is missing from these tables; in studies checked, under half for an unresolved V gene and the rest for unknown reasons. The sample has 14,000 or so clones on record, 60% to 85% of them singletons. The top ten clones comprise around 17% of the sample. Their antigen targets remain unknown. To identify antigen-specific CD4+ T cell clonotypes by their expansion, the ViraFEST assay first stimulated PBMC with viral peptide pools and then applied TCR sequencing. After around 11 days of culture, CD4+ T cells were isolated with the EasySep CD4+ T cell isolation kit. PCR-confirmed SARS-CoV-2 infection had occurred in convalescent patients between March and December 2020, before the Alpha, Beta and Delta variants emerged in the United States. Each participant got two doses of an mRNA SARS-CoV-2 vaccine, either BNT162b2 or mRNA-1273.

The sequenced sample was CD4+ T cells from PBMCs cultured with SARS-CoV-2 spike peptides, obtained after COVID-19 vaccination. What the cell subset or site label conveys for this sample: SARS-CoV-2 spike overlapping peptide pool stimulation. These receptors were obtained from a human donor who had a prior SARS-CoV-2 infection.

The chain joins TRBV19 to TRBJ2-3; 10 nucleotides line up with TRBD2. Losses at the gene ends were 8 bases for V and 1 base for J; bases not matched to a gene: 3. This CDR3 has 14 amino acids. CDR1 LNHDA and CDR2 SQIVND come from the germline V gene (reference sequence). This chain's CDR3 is CASAAGGGTDTQYF. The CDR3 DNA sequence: TGTGCCAGTGCAGCGGGGGGGGGCACAGATACGCAGTATTTT.

CDR3 coding DNA: TGTGCCAGCAGTTCTGACAGGTTTAACACTGAAGCTTTCTTT. This codes for CASSSDRFNTEAFF. The chain carries TRBV6-6 and TRBJ1-1, with TRBD1 as a possible D gene (6 bases). The ends were cut back, 4 bases at V and 2 bases at J, with 11 bases in the middle. There are 14 residues in the CDR3. The germline V gene has CDR1 MNHNY and CDR2 SVGAGI (reference sequence).

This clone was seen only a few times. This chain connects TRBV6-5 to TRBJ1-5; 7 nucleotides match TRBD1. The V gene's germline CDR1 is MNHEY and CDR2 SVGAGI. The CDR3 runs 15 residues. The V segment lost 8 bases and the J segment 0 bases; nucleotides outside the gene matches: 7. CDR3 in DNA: TGTGCCAGCGGACCGACAGGGATTAGCAATCAGCCCCAGCATTTT. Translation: CASGPTGISNQPQHF.

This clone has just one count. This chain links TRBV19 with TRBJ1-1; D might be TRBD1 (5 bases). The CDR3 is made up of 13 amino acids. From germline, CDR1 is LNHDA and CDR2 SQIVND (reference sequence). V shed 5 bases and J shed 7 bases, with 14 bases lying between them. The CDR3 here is CASSSARDFEAFF. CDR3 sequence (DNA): TGTGCCAGTAGTTCCGCCCGGGACTTTGAAGCTTTCTTT.

The CDR3 DNA follows: TGTGCCAGTAGTACAGGGCCGGTCTCCCTAGCGGGAGGGCCTGGGGCCAACGTCCTGACTTTC. It is translated as CASSTGPVSLAGGPGANVLTF. This chain joins TRBV19 and TRBJ2-6; TRBD2 matches at 12 bases. CDR1 is LNHDA, CDR2 SQIVND, per germline (reference sequence). This CDR3 contains 21 residues. The V and J ends lost 4 bases and 2 bases, in that order; junction bases with no gene match: 15.

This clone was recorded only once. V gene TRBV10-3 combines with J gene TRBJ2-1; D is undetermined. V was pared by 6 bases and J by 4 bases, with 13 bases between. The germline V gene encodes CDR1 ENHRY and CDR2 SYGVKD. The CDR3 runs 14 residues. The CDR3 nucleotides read TGTGCCATCAGGGACGGAGAAAGATACAATGAGCAGTTCTTC. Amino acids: CAIRDGERYNEQFF.

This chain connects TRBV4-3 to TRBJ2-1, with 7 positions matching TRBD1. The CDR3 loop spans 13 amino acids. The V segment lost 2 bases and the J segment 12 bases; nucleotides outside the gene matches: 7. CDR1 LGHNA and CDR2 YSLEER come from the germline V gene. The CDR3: CASSQYRGGGQFF. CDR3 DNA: TGCGCCAGCAGCCAATACAGGGGTGGTGGGCAGTTCTTC.

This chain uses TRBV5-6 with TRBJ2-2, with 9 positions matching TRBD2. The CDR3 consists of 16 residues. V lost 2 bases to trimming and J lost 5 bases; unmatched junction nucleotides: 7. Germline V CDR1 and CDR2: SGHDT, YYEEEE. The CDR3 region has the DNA TGTGCCAGCAGCTTACTTACAGCGGGGGGTACCGGGGAGCTGTTTTTT. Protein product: CASSLLTAGGTGELFF.

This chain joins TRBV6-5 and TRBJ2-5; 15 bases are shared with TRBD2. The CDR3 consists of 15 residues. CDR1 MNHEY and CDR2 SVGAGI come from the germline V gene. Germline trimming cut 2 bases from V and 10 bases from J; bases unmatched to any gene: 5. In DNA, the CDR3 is TGTGCCAGCAGTTACGGGACTAGCGGGGGGTGGGTCCAGTACTTC. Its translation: CASSYGTSGGWVQYF.

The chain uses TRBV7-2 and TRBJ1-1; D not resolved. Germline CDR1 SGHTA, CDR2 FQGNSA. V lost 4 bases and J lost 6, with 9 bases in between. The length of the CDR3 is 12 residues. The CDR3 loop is CASSYRASEAFF. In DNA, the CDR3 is TGTGCCAGCAGCTACCGGGCTTCTGAAGCTTTCTTT.

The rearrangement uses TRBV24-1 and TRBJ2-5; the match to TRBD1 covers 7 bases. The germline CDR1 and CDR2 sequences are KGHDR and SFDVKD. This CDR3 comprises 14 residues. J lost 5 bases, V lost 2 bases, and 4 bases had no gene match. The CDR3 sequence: CATSDSVTGETQYF. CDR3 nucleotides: TGTGCCACCAGTGATTCGGTGACAGGGGAGACCCAGTACTTC.

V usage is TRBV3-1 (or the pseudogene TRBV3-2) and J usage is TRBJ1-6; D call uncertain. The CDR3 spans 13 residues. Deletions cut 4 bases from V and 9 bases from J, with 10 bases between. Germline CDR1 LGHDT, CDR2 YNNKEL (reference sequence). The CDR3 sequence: CASSPTRVSPLHF. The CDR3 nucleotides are TGTGCCAGCAGCCCCACGAGGGTTTCACCCCTCCACTTT.

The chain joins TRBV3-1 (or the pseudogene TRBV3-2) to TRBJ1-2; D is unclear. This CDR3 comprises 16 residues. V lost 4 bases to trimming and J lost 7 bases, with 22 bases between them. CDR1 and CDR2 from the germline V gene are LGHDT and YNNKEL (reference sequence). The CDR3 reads CASSPSRSGEVRGYTF. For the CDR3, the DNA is TGTGCCAGCAGCCCTTCAAGGTCGGGAGAGGTTCGTGGCTACACCTTC.

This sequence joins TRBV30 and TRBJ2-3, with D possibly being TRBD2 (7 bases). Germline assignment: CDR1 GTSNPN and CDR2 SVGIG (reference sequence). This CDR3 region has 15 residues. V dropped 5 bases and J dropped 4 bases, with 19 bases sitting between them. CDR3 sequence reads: CAWGLGGGEADTQYF. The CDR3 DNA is TGTGCCTGGGGGCTTGGGGGGGGCGAGGCAGATACGCAGTATTTT.

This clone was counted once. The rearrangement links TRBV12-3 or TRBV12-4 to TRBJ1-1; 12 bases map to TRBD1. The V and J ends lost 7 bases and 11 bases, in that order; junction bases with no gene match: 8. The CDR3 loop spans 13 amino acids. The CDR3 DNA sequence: TGTGCCAGCACCGGGACAGGGGGCCGTGAGGCTTTCTTT. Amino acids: CASTGTGGREAFF.

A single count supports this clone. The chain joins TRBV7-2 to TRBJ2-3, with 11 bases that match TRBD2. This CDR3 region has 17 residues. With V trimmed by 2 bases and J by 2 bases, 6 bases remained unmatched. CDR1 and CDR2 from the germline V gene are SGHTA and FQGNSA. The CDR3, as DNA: TGTGCCAGCAGCTTAAGGCTAGCGGGGGGCTCCACAGATACGCAGTATTTT. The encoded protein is CASSLRLAGGSTDTQYF.

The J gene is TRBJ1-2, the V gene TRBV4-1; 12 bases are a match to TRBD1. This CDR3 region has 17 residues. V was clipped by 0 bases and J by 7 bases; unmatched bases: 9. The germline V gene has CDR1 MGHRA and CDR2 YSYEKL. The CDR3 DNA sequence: TGCGCCAGCAGCCAAGATTCGCCGGGACAGGGGGCGTCTGGCTACACCTTC. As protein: CASSQDSPGQGASGYTF.

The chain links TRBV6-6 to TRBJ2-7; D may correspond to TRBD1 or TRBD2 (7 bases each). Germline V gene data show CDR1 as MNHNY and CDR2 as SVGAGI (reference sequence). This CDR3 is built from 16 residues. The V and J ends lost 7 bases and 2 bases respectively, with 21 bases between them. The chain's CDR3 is CASKHPGEGAAYEQYF. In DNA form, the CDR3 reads TGTGCCAGCAAGCACCCCGGGGAGGGGGCGGCCTACGAGCAGTACTTC.

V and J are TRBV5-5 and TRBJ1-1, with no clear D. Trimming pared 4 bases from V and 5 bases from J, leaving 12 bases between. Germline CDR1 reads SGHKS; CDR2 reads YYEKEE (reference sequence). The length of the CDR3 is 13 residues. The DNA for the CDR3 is TGTGCCAGCAGCCCGGGTCCAATTACTGAAGCTTTCTTT. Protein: CASSPGPITEAFF.

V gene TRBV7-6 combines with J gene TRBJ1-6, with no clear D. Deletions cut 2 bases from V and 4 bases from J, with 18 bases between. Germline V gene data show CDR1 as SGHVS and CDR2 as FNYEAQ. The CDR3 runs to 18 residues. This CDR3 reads CASSLNPNTLLYNSPLHF. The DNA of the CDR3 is TGTGCCAGCAGCTTAAATCCCAACACACTCCTATATAATTCACCCCTCCACTTT.

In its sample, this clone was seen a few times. In nucleotides, the CDR3 is TGTGCCAGCAGTTCCGGCGGGTTGAGCACTGAAGCTTTCTTT. Encoded protein: CASSSGGLSTEAFF. The chain combines TRBV28 with TRBJ1-1; D is ambiguous. Per the germline V gene, CDR1 is MDHEN and CDR2 is SYDVKM. The CDR3 runs to 14 residues. Trimming left V 4 bases short and J 4 bases short, with 13 bases between.

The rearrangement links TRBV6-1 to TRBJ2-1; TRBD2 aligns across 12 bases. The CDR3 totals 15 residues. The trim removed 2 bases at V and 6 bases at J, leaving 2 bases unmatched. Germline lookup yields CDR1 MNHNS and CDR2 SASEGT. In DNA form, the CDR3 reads TGTGCCAGCAGTGAACTAGCGGGGGGGCCCAATGAGCAGTTCTTC. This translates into CASSELAGGPNEQFF.

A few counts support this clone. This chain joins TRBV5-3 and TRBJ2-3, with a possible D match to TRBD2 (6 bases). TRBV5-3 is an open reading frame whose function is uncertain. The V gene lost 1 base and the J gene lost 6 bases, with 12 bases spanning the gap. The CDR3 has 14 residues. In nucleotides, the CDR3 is TGTGCCAGAAGCTTGTACGGGACTGCCGATACGCAGTATTTT. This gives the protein CARSLYGTADTQYF.

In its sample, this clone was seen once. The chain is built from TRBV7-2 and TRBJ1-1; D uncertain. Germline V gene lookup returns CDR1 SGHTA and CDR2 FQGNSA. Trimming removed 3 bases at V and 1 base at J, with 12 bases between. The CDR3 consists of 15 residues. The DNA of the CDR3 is TGTGCCAGCAGCTTGGAGGGTCTCAGGAACACTGAAGCTTTCTTT. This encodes CASSLEGLRNTEAFF. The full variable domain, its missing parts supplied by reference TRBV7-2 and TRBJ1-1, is GAGVSQSPSNKVTEKGKDVELRCDPISGHTALYWYRQSLGQGLEFLIYFQGNSAPDKSGLPSDRFSAERTGGSVSTLTIQRTQQEDSAVYLCASSLEGLRNTEAFFGQGTRLTVV.

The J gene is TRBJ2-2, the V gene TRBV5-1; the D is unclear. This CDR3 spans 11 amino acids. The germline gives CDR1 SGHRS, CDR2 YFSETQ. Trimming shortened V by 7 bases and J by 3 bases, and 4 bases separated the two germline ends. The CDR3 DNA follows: TGCGCCAGCCAGGACACCGGGGAGCTGTTTTTT. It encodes CASQDTGELFF.

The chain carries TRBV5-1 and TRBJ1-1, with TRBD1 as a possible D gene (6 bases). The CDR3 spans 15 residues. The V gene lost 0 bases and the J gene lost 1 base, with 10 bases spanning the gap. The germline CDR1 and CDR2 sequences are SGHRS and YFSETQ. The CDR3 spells CASSLVGGTNTEAFF. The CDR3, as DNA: TGCGCCAGCAGCTTGGTCGGGGGCACGAACACTGAAGCTTTCTTT.

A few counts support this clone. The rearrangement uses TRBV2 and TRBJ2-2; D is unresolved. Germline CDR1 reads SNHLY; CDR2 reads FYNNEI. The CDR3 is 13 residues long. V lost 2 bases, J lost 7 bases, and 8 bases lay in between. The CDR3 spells CASSEQVDGELFF. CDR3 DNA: TGTGCCAGCAGTGAACAGGTTGACGGGGAGCTGTTTTTT.

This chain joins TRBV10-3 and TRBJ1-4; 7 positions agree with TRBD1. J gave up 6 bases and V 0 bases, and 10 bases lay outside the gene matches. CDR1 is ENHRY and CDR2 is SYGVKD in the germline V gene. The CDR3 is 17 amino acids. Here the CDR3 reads CAISESTRQGNHEKLFF. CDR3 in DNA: TGTGCCATCAGTGAGTCTACCCGACAGGGAAATCATGAAAAACTGTTTTTT.

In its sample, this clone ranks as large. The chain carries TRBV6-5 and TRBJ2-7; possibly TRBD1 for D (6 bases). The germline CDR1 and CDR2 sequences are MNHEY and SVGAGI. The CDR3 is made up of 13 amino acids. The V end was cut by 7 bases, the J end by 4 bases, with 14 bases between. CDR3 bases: TGTGCCAGCACCTCCGGGACACTGTACGAGCAGTACTTC. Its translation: CASTSGTLYEQYF.

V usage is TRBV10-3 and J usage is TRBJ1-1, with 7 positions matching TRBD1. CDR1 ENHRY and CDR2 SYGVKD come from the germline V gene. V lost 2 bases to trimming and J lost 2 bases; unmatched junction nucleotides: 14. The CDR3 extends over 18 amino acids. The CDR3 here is CAISEHDRDTLGNTEAFF. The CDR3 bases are TGTGCCATCAGTGAGCACGACAGGGATACACTAGGAAACACTGAAGCTTTCTTT.